The 8 T cell receptor beta chains presented below share a single source sample, sequenced in a study of shared clonotypes between healthy human individuals. Here immunoSEQ multiplex PCR was the method, and the copy in TCRdb shows in-frame clones only, minus some. This table has 600,000 to 750,000 clones, around 70% appearing once. Sample: memory CD4+ T cells sorted from blood. The subset was: CD45RA-negative fraction. These receptors all stem from a woman in her twenties or thirties in good health.

This clone was recorded only once. This chain uses TRBV11-1 with TRBJ2-7, with TRBD2 matching over 13 bases. Germline values: CDR1 SGHAT, CDR2 FQDESV (reference sequence). The V and J ends lost 5 bases and 3 bases, in that order; junction bases with no gene match: 10. The CDR3 runs 17 residues. The CDR3 sequence: CASSTGTSGIGVYEQYF. The CDR3 nucleotides read TGTGCCAGCAGCACCGGGACTAGCGGGATAGGGGTCTACGAGCAGTACTTC.

The chain links TRBV5-8 to TRBJ1-5; unclear D gene. Trimming stripped 0 bases from V and 0 bases from J, with 7 bases between. The germline gives CDR1 SGHTS, CDR2 YDEGEE. The CDR3 sequence is 15 residues long. The CDR3 sequence is CASSLGPYSNQPQHF. The CDR3 DNA sequence: TGTGCCAGCAGCTTGGGCCCATATAGCAATCAGCCCCAGCATTTT.

This chain connects TRBV7-2 to TRBJ2-7; D is ambiguous. CDR1 and CDR2 (germline): SGHTA, FQGNSA. Trimming took off 6 bases at V and 0 bases at J, with 12 bases between the two ends. The CDR3 has 14 residues. CDR3 nucleotide sequence: TGTGCCAGCAGTGGGCAGCGCGACTCCTACGAGCAGTACTTC. Its protein product is CASSGQRDSYEQYF.

The genes are TRBV13 and TRBJ2-2; D gene uncertain. This CDR3 comprises 14 residues. Germline V gene lookup returns CDR1 PRHDT and CDR2 FYEKMQ (reference sequence). V was clipped by 5 bases and J by 4 bases, with 11 bases between them. DNA of the CDR3: TGTGCCAGCAGCGCAATAGCTGGCACCGGGGAGCTGTTTTTT. Translating it yields CASSAIAGTGELFF.

The chain has TRBV5-4 and TRBJ2-1; TRBD2 matches at 14 bases. Germline-derived CDR1 and CDR2 are SGHNT and YYREEE (reference sequence). J lost 9 bases, V lost 4 bases, and 12 bases had no gene match. The CDR3 has 17 residues. CDR3 DNA sequence: TGTGCCAGCAGCCTGGGACTAGCGGGAGTCCGATGGGGTGAGCAGTTCTTC. Translated, it gives CASSLGLAGVRWGEQFF. Supplemented by reference TRBV5-4 and TRBJ2-1, the full variable domain reads ETGVTQSPTHLIKTRGQQVTLRCSSQSGHNTVSWYQQALGQGPQFIFQYYREEENGRGNFPPRFSGLQFPNYSSELNVNALELDDSALYLCASSLGLAGVRWGEQFFGPGTRLTVL.

This clone has at least ten counts. This chain connects TRBV18 to TRBJ1-1; TRBD1 is a possible D gene (5 bases). Trimming shortened V by 6 bases and J by 1 base, and 15 bases separated the two germline ends. Germline lookup yields CDR1 KGHSH and CDR2 LQKENI. CDR3 length: 15 residues. This CDR3 is CASSLRDGANTEAFF. The CDR3 nucleotides are TGTGCCAGCTCCCTCAGGGATGGAGCGAACACTGAAGCTTTCTTT. The whole variable domain, remainder taken from reference TRBV18 and TRBJ1-1, is NAGVMQNPRHLVRRRGQEARLRCSPMKGHSHVYWYRQLPEEGLKFMVYLQKENIIDESGMPKERFSAEFPKEGPSILRIQQVVRGDSAAYFCASSLRDGANTEAFFGQGTRLTVV.

The CDR3 spells CASSTQTGVGVAFF. As DNA, the CDR3 is TGTGCCAGTAGTACCCAAACAGGGGTGGGAGTCGCTTTCTTT. This chain uses TRBV19 with TRBJ1-1; TRBD1 matches at 7 bases. CDR1 is LNHDA and CDR2 is SQIVND in the germline V gene (reference sequence). The CDR3 is 14 amino acids. Trimming at V came to 4 bases and at J to 11 bases, leaving 13 bases not matched to a gene.

CDR3 amino acids: CASSLAGIVYEQYF. CDR3 DNA: TGTGCCAGCAGCTTAGCAGGGATCGTCTACGAGCAGTACTTC. The rearrangement links TRBV7-9 to TRBJ2-7; D is undetermined. Germline V gene data show CDR1 as SEHNR and CDR2 as FQNEAQ (reference sequence). V was clipped by 0 bases and J by 3 bases, with 9 bases between them. The CDR3 consists of 14 residues.